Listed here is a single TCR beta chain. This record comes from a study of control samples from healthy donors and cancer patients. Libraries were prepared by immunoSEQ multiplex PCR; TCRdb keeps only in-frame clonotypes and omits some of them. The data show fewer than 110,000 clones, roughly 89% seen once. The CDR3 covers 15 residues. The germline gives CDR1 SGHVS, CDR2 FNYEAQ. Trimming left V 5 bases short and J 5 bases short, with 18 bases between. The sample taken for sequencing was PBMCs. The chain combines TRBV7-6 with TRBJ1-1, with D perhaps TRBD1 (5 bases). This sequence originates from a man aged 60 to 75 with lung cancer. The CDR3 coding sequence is TGTGCCAGCAGCCACCTCGGAGGGGCTCTTACTGAAGCTTTCTTT. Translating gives CASSHLGGALTEAFF.